These 18 T cell receptor beta chains were sequenced from one sample in a study of blood T cell repertoires in COVID-19. Repertoires were generated with immunoSEQ multiplex PCR, while TCRdb's copy carries only in-frame clones and drops some. This sample yields 250,000 to 300,000 clones, of which around 80% are seen a single time; 4.1% belongs to the top ten. Sequenced sample: PBMCs or T cells enriched from blood (not recorded which). Receptors originate from a man between 25 and 39 years old with acute COVID-19.

The CDR3 here is CASSLGGGPGDTEAFF. The CDR3 nucleotides read TGTGCCAGCAGCTTGGGCGGGGGGCCTGGGGACACTGAAGCTTTCTTT. V gene TRBV5-8 combines with J gene TRBJ1-1; possibly TRBD1 for D (6 bases). The CDR3 is 16 amino acids. V was pared by 0 bases and J by 3 bases, with 15 bases between. The germline V gene encodes CDR1 SGHTS and CDR2 YDEGEE.

V gene TRBV7-2 combines with J gene TRBJ2-3, with D possibly TRBD2 on 6 matching bases. V gave up 7 bases and J gave up 1 base, with 12 bases separating them. CDR3 length: 14 amino acids. Looked up from germline, CDR1 is SGHTA and CDR2 is FQGNSA. The CDR3 loop is CASTRGFGTDTQYF. The CDR3, as DNA: TGTGCCAGCACCCGGGGGTTTGGCACAGATACGCAGTATTTT.

Here the CDR3 DNA reads TGTGCCAGCAGCTTTGGAGGGGCCGCGAACACCGGGGAGCTGTTTTTT. Protein product: CASSFGGAANTGELFF. V gene TRBV7-2 combines with J gene TRBJ2-2, with TRBD2 as a possible D gene (6 bases). CDR1 SGHTA and CDR2 FQGNSA come from the germline V gene. V was clipped by 3 bases and J by 0 bases, with 11 bases between them. The CDR3 is 16 amino acids.

The CDR3 region has the DNA TGTGCCAGCTCACCCGACAGGGAAAGTGAAAAACTGTTTTTT. Translated: CASSPDRESEKLFF. The chain combines TRBV18 with TRBJ1-4; TRBD1 matches 7 bases. This CDR3 is 14 amino acids long. The trim removed 3 bases at V and 7 bases at J, leaving 5 bases unmatched. Germline CDR1 is KGHSH and CDR2 is LQKENI.

The V gene is TRBV4-1, the J gene TRBJ1-2; D gene uncertain. Germline CDR1 and CDR2: MGHRA and YSYEKL. The V and J ends lost 0 bases and 2 bases respectively, with 7 bases between them. The CDR3 is 14 amino acids. DNA of the CDR3: TGCGCCAGCAGCCAAGAGGCACAGAACTATGGCTACACCTTC. It encodes CASSQEAQNYGYTF.

This rearrangement joins TRBV6-5 to TRBJ2-2, with D tentatively TRBD2 (5 bases). V lost 6 bases and J lost 10, with 12 bases in between. Germline V gene sequence: CDR1 MNHEY, CDR2 SVGAGI. The CDR3 has 12 amino acids. In nucleotides, the CDR3 is TGTGCCAGCAGACCATCGGGGAAGGAGCTGTTTTTT. This encodes CASRPSGKELFF.

V is TRBV6-5 and J is TRBJ1-1, with 8 bases aligning to TRBD1. Germline CDR1 and CDR2: MNHEY and SVGAGI. This CDR3 comprises 12 residues. After removal of 6 bases from V and 5 bases from J, the junction contained 2 bases not matched to a gene. In DNA, the CDR3 is TGTGCCAGCAGACACAGGGGGACTGAAGCTTTCTTT. It translates to CASRHRGTEAFF.

This clone has just one count. The CDR3 coding sequence is TGTGCCAGCTCACGGGCGGGGTACAATCAGCCCCAGCATTTT. Its translation: CASSRAGYNQPQHF. The V call is TRBV18, the J call TRBJ1-5; D remains ambiguous. The length of the CDR3 is 14 residues. Germline V lookup: CDR1 KGHSH, CDR2 LQKENI. V lost 4 bases and J lost 3, with 10 bases in between.

The V and J genes are TRBV5-6 and TRBJ2-6; TRBD2 aligns across 12 bases. From germline, CDR1 is SGHDT and CDR2 YYEEEE. Unmatched junction bases numbered 7, after V lost 2 bases and J lost 1 base. The length of the CDR3 is 19 residues. CDR3 in DNA: TGTGCCAGCAGCTTCCTAGCGGGAGGGCCTCTTTCTGGGGCCAACGTCCTGACTTTC. Residues: CASSFLAGGPLSGANVLTF.

The rearrangement links TRBV7-7 to TRBJ2-5; 8 nucleotides align to TRBD2. Germline CDR1 is SSHAT and CDR2 is FNYEAQ (reference sequence). This CDR3 contains 15 residues. V shed 4 bases and J 0 bases; nucleotides not matched to a gene: 4. The CDR3 is CASSSGGPYQETQYF. CDR3 coding DNA: TGTGCCAGCAGCTCGGGGGGGCCTTACCAAGAGACCCAGTACTTC.

In the case of this clone: Other DNA sequences in the sample encode the same CDR3. J is TRBJ1-6 and V is TRBV5-4; weak D call: TRBD1 (6 bases). Germline CDR1 and CDR2: SGHNT and YYREEE (reference sequence). V was cut by 4 bases and J by 9 bases, with 17 bases left in between. CDR3 length: 15 residues. This CDR3 reads CASSLAGQGSSPLHF. The CDR3 nucleotides read TGTGCCAGCAGCCTGGCGGGGCAGGGGAGTTCACCCCTCCACTTT.

This clone was picked up a small number of times. V gene TRBV3-1 (or the pseudogene TRBV3-2) combines with J gene TRBJ1-1; D perhaps matches TRBD1 (5 bases). Germline CDR1 LGHDT, CDR2 YNNKEL (reference sequence). The CDR3 loop spans 15 amino acids. The ends were cut back, 0 bases at V and 3 bases at J, with 11 bases in the middle. DNA of the CDR3: TGTGCCAGCAGCCAAGATGGGGCGGCGGACACTGAAGCTTTCTTT. Its protein product is CASSQDGAADTEAFF.

The chain combines TRBV28 with TRBJ2-3, with 14 bases that match TRBD2. With V trimmed by 9 bases and J by 7 bases, 6 bases remained unmatched. CDR3 size: 14 residues. The germline gives CDR1 MDHEN, CDR2 SYDVKM. The CDR3 reads CASRLAGGPHTQYF. DNA of the CDR3: TGTGCCAGTCGACTAGCGGGGGGGCCCCATACGCAGTATTTT.

The chain has TRBV5-1 and TRBJ2-1; 8 positions agree with TRBD1. Germline V CDR1 and CDR2: SGHRS, YFSETQ. CDR3 length: 14 amino acids. V lost 4 bases to trimming and J lost 6 bases; unmatched junction nucleotides: 6. CDR3 sequence: CASSGGQGSNEQFF. The CDR3 DNA sequence: TGCGCCAGCAGCGGAGGACAGGGAAGCAATGAGCAGTTCTTC. Complete variable domain (other parts from reference TRBV5-1 and TRBJ2-1): KAGVTQTPRYLIKTRGQQVTLSCSPISGHRSVSWYQQTPGQGLQFLFEYFSETQRNKGNFPGRFSGRQFSNSRSEMNVSTLELGDSALYLCASSGGQGSNEQFFGPGTRLTVL.

This sequence joins TRBV30 and TRBJ2-5, with TRBD1 matching over 9 bases. Germline-derived CDR1 and CDR2 are GTSNPN and SVGIG (reference sequence). The CDR3 is 12 residues long. Unmatched junction bases numbered 4, after V lost 4 bases and J lost 7 bases. Here the CDR3 DNA reads TGTGCCTGGATGACAGGGGGACGGACCCAGTACTTC. Translating it yields CAWMTGGRTQYF.

The genes are TRBV27 and TRBJ2-5; 7 bases match TRBD1. J lost 4 bases, V lost 4 bases, and 3 bases had no gene match. The CDR3 covers 13 residues. Germline V gene data show CDR1 as MNHEY and CDR2 as SMNVEV (reference sequence). The CDR3 bases are TGTGCCAGCAGTTCGACAGGGCTAGAGACCCAGTACTTC. It codes for CASSSTGLETQYF.

The chain joins TRBV27 to TRBJ1-2, with D possibly matching TRBD1 (5 bases). Trimming cost V 3 bases and J 3 bases, with 8 bases left between them. Germline V CDR1 and CDR2: MNHEY, SMNVEV (reference sequence). The CDR3 totals 13 residues. The CDR3 region is CASSFTGDYGYTF. DNA for the CDR3: TGTGCCAGCAGTTTCACAGGTGACTATGGCTACACCTTC.

This chain joins TRBV2 and TRBJ1-2; 9 nucleotides match TRBD1. Per the germline V gene, CDR1 is SNHLY and CDR2 is FYNNEI. This CDR3 is built from 14 residues. V lost 6 bases and J lost 6; bases outside the gene matches: 8. DNA of the CDR3: TGTGCCAGCAGCAGGGACAGGGTTGTAGATGGCTACACCTTC. It yields the protein CASSRDRVVDGYTF. The whole variable domain, remainder taken from reference TRBV2 and TRBJ1-2, is EPEVTQTPSHQVTQMGQEVILRCVPISNHLYFYWYRQILGQKVEFLVSFYNNEISEKSEIFDDQFSVERPDGSNFTLKIRSTKLEDSAMYFCASSRDRVVDGYTFGSGTRLTVV.